These 8 T cell receptor beta chains were sequenced from one sample in a study of T cells in narcolepsy (dated by TCRdb to the late 2010s). The method behind the library was the immunoSEQ multiplex PCR assay. Imported from immuneACCESS, the table was reduced by TCRdb to in-frame sequences with V and J called. These copies leave out some clones; in studies compared against another copy, an unresolved V gene accounts for under half, and the cause of the remainder is not known. Recorded for this sample are 25,000 to 30,000 clones; 60% to 85% of them occurred a single time. Roughly 7% of the sample lies in the top ten. The sample was memory (CD45RA-) CD4+ T cells from blood. The sample's cell subset or site label, decoded: memory T cells sorted ex vivo from peripheral blood. The receptors here all came from a human donor in good health.

The V call is TRBV11-2, the J call TRBJ2-7; 10 bases line up with TRBD2. Germline lookup yields CDR1 SGHAT and CDR2 FQNNGV. V lost 5 bases to trimming and J lost 2 bases; unmatched junction nucleotides: 12. This CDR3 has 17 amino acids. The CDR3 here is CASSQGGAGGRTYEQYF. CDR3 nucleotide sequence: TGTGCCAGCAGCCAGGGGGGAGCGGGAGGGCGAACCTACGAGCAGTACTTC.

The chain is built from TRBV5-1 and TRBJ1-1; no clear D. Germline CDR1 reads SGHRS; CDR2 reads YFSETQ. The CDR3 extends over 16 amino acids. V was cut by 4 bases and J by 0 bases, with 16 bases left in between. CDR3 DNA: TGCGCCAGCAGCCCACACTCGAGAGCCATGAACACTGAAGCTTTCTTT. Encoded protein: CASSPHSRAMNTEAFF.

J is TRBJ1-3 and V is TRBV7-6, with TRBD1 identical over 7 bases. Germline V gene lookup returns CDR1 SGHVS and CDR2 FNYEAQ. The CDR3 length is 16 residues. V dropped 1 base and J dropped 3; count of bases not matched to a gene: 6. CDR3 protein: CASSLGSRGLGNTIYF. Written as DNA, the CDR3 is TGTGCCAGCAGCTTAGGCTCTAGGGGGCTTGGAAACACCATATATTTT.

The chain recombines TRBV7-3 with TRBJ1-1; D is unclear. V dropped 1 base and J dropped 0 bases, with 6 bases sitting between them. Germline V gene lookup returns CDR1 SGHTA and CDR2 FQGTGA. The CDR3 sequence is 14 residues long. The CDR3 region has the DNA TGTGCCAGCAGCTTAAGCCCGTTGAACACTGAAGCTTTCTTT. It encodes CASSLSPLNTEAFF. Variable domain in full (rest from reference TRBV7-3 and TRBJ1-1): GAGVSQTPSNKVTEKGKYVELRCDPISGHTALYWYRQSLGQGPEFLIYFQGTGAADDSGLPNDRFFAVRPEGSVSTLKIQRTERGDSAVYLCASSLSPLNTEAFFGQGTRLTVV.

This rearrangement joins TRBV19 to TRBJ2-7, with D tentatively TRBD2 (5 bases). The CDR3 runs 14 residues. The germline gives CDR1 LNHDA, CDR2 SQIVND (reference sequence). Deletions cut 7 bases from V and 0 bases from J, with 13 bases between. CDR3 sequence (DNA): TGTGCCAGTAAAGCGCGGGTGAACTCCTACGAGCAGTACTTC. Residues: CASKARVNSYEQYF.

The CDR3: CASSHSGNGAQDTQYF. DNA of the CDR3: TGCGCCAGCAGCCACTCAGGTAACGGGGCGCAAGATACGCAGTATTTT. This sequence joins TRBV4-3 and TRBJ2-3; D may match TRBD1 or TRBD2 (5 bases each). The length of the CDR3 is 16 residues. The V end was cut by 3 bases, the J end by 5 bases, with 18 bases between. Germline V gives CDR1 LGHNA, CDR2 YSLEER.

The chain links TRBV4-3 to TRBJ1-2; perhaps TRBD1 as D (6 bases). The germline V gene encodes CDR1 LGHNA and CDR2 YSLEER. This CDR3 is 14 amino acids long. The germline V and J ends were trimmed by 0 bases and 5 bases, with 10 bases remaining between them. CDR3 bases: TGCGCCAGCAGCCAAGAGGGCAGGGGTTATGGCTACACCTTC. Translated: CASSQEGRGYGYTF.

The J gene is TRBJ2-3, the V gene TRBV18; D gene unclear. CDR3 length equals 15 residues. Germline V CDR1 and CDR2: KGHSH, LQKENI. The germline V and J ends were trimmed by 2 bases and 1 base, with 10 bases remaining between them. CDR3: CASSPSSVGTDTQYF. The CDR3 nucleotides read TGTGCCAGCTCACCATCCTCGGTGGGCACAGATACGCAGTATTTT. Variable domain in full (rest from reference TRBV18 and TRBJ2-3): NAGVMQNPRHLVRRRGQEARLRCSPMKGHSHVYWYRQLPEEGLKFMVYLQKENIIDESGMPKERFSAEFPKEGPSILRIQQVVRGDSAAYFCASSPSSVGTDTQYFGPGTRLTVL.